This T cell receptor beta chain is from a study of blood T cell repertoires in COVID-19. Looking at the study overall: The United States, Italy and Spain provided the acute and convalescent COVID-19 samples. The analysed material was cDNA or gDNA that came from T cells, B-cell-depleted T cells, or PBMCs.

The CDR3 loop spans 15 amino acids. Germline V gives CDR1 MNHEY, CDR2 SMNVEV (reference sequence). The V end lost 3 bases, the J end lost 5 bases, and 16 bases lay between the germline ends. Per the original data handling: Amplification of reference gene primers provided the estimated nucleated cell counts. Only in-frame clones appear in the TCRdb table, and some are missing; sequencing was by immunoSEQ multiplex PCR. V, J and clone size derive from that table, while D and trimming were established from the DNA sequence. The profile shows around 200,000 clones, around 78% of them singletons. The sequencing sample was made of peripheral blood. V usage is TRBV27 and J usage is TRBJ2-5; D gene uncertain. The TCR was taken from a woman of 80 years or more with active or convalescent COVID-19. The chain's CDR3 is CASSFGLESYETQYF. The CDR3 coding sequence is TGTGCCAGCAGTTTTGGATTGGAGTCATACGAGACCCAGTACTTC.